This TCR beta chain was observed in a study of blood T cell repertoires in COVID-19. For the study at large: PBMCs, B-cell-depleted T cells, or T cells provided the cDNA or gDNA that made up the material.

V dropped 0 bases and J dropped 9 bases, with 5 bases sitting between them. The CDR3 sequence is 11 residues long. CDR1 and CDR2 (germline): MNHNY, SVGAGI (reference sequence). Only in-frame clones appear in the TCRdb table, and some are missing; sequencing was by immunoSEQ multiplex PCR. The data contain some 240,000 clones, 70% to 85% of them seen just once; the ten biggest clones take up 1.4%. This rearrangement joins TRBV6-6 to TRBJ2-5; D is uncertain. The sample was peripheral blood. The source of this sequence is a woman in her 40s who had recovered from COVID-19. The CDR3, as DNA: TGTGCCAGCAGTTACTCCCGGGCCCAGTACTTC. Its protein is CASSYSRAQYF.